Sequencing of this T cell receptor (beta chain) was carried out in a study of blood T cell repertoires in COVID-19. On the study more broadly: Acute and convalescent COVID-19 specimens originated in the United States, Italy and Spain.

V gave up 5 bases and J gave up 5 bases, with 12 bases separating them. The germline V gene encodes CDR1 ENHRY and CDR2 SYGVKD. This CDR3 region has 14 residues. The repertoire was sequenced with immunoSEQ multiplex PCR; TCRdb's copy has only in-frame clones and lacks some. The sample holds fewer than 400,000 clones, around 88% seen once. This rearrangement joins TRBV10-3 to TRBJ2-2, with D possibly matching TRBD1 (6 bases). Sequencing used peripheral blood. This TCR was recovered from a man under 40 with active or convalescent COVID-19. The CDR3 protein is CAISFQGSTGELFF. Written as DNA, the CDR3 is TGTGCCATCAGTTTTCAGGGGTCAACCGGGGAGCTGTTTTTT.